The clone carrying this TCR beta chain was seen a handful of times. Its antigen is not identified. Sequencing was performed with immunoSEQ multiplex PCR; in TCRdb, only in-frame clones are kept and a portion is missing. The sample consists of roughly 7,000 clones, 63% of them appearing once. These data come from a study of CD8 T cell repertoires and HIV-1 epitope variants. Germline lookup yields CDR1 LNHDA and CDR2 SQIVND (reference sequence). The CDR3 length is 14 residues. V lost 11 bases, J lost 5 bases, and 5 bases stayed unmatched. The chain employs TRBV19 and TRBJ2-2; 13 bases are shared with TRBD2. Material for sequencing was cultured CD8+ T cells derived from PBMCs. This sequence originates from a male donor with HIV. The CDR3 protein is CASQTSGRTGELFF. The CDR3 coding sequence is TGTGCCTCCCAGACTAGCGGGAGGACCGGGGAGCTGTTTTTT. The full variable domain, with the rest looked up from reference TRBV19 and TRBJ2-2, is DGGITQSPKYLFRKEGQNVTLSCEQNLNHDAMYWYRQDPGQGLRLIYYSQIVNDFQKGDIAEGYSVSREKKESFPLTVTSAQKNPTAFYLCASQTSGRTGELFFGEGSRLTVL.